This passage covers 20 T cell receptor beta chains from one sample sequenced in a study of T cell changes during pregnancy in multiple sclerosis. This table comes from immunoSEQ multiplex PCR, and its TCRdb copy is limited to in-frame clones, with some not included. The repertoire holds about 59,000 clones, with around 93% as singletons. Sequenced here: CD4+ T cells from peripheral blood mononuclear cells, sampled before pregnancy. These receptors all stem from a female donor with multiple sclerosis, enrolled in a pregnancy study.

The V and J genes are TRBV7-3 and TRBJ2-2, with D possibly being TRBD2 (5 bases). The CDR3 is made up of 16 amino acids. V was pared by 2 bases and J by 0 bases, with 10 bases between. CDR1 and CDR2 (germline): SGHTA, FQGTGA. CDR3 sequence reads: CASSLFEAANTGELFF. The DNA of the CDR3 is TGTGCCAGCAGCTTATTCGAAGCGGCGAACACCGGGGAGCTGTTTTTT. Based on the CDR3 plus reference TRBV7-3 and TRBJ2-2, the full variable domain is GAGVSQTPSNKVTEKGKYVELRCDPISGHTALYWYRQSLGQGPEFLIYFQGTGAADDSGLPNDRFFAVRPEGSVSTLKIQRTERGDSAVYLCASSLFEAANTGELFFGEGSRLTVL.

V and J are TRBV5-1 and TRBJ2-7; 9 bases agree with TRBD1. Germline values: CDR1 SGHRS, CDR2 YFSETQ. The J segment lost 2 bases and the V segment lost 3 bases, leaving 3 bases of the junction unmatched. The CDR3 covers 14 residues. As DNA, the CDR3 is TGCGCCAGCAGCTGGGGGACAGGGACCTACGAGCAGTACTTC. Its protein is CASSWGTGTYEQYF.

This clone was recorded once. The genes are TRBV7-2 and TRBJ2-7, with D unclear. Germline assignment: CDR1 SGHTA and CDR2 FQGNSA. CDR3 length equals 13 residues. V shed 4 bases and J shed 4 bases, with 11 bases lying between them. Here the CDR3 reads CASSSQLEYEQYF. CDR3 in DNA: TGTGCCAGCAGCTCTCAACTCGAATACGAGCAGTACTTC.

The chain recombines TRBV19 with TRBJ1-5; D gene ambiguous. The V and J ends lost 3 bases and 6 bases respectively, with 15 bases between them. This CDR3 has 15 amino acids. Germline V gene data show CDR1 as LNHDA and CDR2 as SQIVND (reference sequence). For the CDR3, the DNA is TGTGCCAGTAGTATCTGGAGGGAAGAATTTCAGCCCCAGCATTTT. Translated: CASSIWREEFQPQHF.

V usage is TRBV19 and J usage is TRBJ1-5; possibly TRBD1 for D (5 bases). The CDR3 contains 14 residues. V was shortened by 4 bases and J by 0 bases, with 7 bases between the two germline ends. In germline, CDR1 is LNHDA, CDR2 SQIVND (reference sequence). The CDR3 nucleotides are TGTGCCAGTAGTAGACAGTATAGCAATCAGCCCCAGCATTTT. This encodes CASSRQYSNQPQHF.

This chain connects TRBV28 to TRBJ2-7; 9 bases map to TRBD1. J was trimmed by 3 bases and V by 6 bases; bases with no gene match: 6. This CDR3 region has 14 residues. From germline, CDR1 is MDHEN and CDR2 SYDVKM. CDR3 sequence (DNA): TGTGCCAGCAGCTGGGACAGGGTTAGCTACGAGCAGTACTTC. Protein sequence: CASSWDRVSYEQYF.

V is TRBV19 and J is TRBJ2-7, with a weak D call TRBD1 (5 bases). The germline CDR1 and CDR2 sequences are LNHDA and SQIVND (reference sequence). V lost 0 bases and J lost 0, with 6 bases in between. The CDR3 covers 14 residues. In nucleotides, the CDR3 is TGTGCCAGTAGTATAGAAGACAGCTCCTACGAGCAGTACTTC. Translating it yields CASSIEDSSYEQYF.

V usage is TRBV18 and J usage is TRBJ2-5; D is perhaps TRBD1 (5 bases). Germline V CDR1 and CDR2: KGHSH, LQKENI. This CDR3 is built from 15 residues. V lost 4 bases and J lost 1, with 13 bases in between. CDR3 sequence: CASSQLGAAQETQYF. As DNA, the CDR3 is TGTGCCAGCTCACAACTTGGGGCAGCCCAAGAGACCCAGTACTTC.

This sequence joins TRBV4-3 and TRBJ1-1, with 9 bases fitting TRBD1. V gave up 1 base and J gave up 5 bases; unmatched junction bases: 8. This CDR3 is 16 amino acids long. Germline values: CDR1 LGHNA, CDR2 YSLEER. CDR3 DNA: TGCGCCAGCAGCCAAGGACAGGGGGGAGTATGGACTGAAGCTTTCTTT. The encoded protein is CASSQGQGGVWTEAFF.

This sequence joins TRBV4-1 and TRBJ2-3; tentative D call: TRBD1 (6 bases). Germline CDR1 is MGHRA and CDR2 is YSYEKL. The CDR3 length is 15 residues. The V end lost 0 bases, the J end lost 6 bases, and 13 bases lay between the germline ends. The CDR3 loop reads CASSQEGSGVDTQYF. CDR3 bases: TGCGCCAGCAGCCAAGAGGGATCAGGGGTGGATACGCAGTATTTT.

The V and J genes are TRBV27 and TRBJ1-1; 12 bases match TRBD1. Trimming took 6 bases from V and 8 from J; bases not matched to a gene: 10. Germline-derived CDR1 and CDR2 are MNHEY and SMNVEV (reference sequence). The CDR3 loop spans 15 amino acids. The CDR3 here is CASSPLGQGAKEAFF. CDR3 DNA sequence: TGTGCCAGCAGCCCATTGGGACAGGGGGCGAAGGAAGCTTTCTTT.

The chain joins TRBV28 to TRBJ1-2, with no clear D. Trimming removed 3 bases from V and 2 bases from J, with 7 bases in between. Per germline, CDR1 MDHEN and CDR2 SYDVKM. The CDR3 is 13 amino acids. The CDR3 reads CASSLAGNYGYTF. CDR3 sequence (DNA): TGTGCCAGCAGTTTGGCGGGAAACTATGGCTACACCTTC.

This clone was observed once. The chain uses TRBV7-9 and TRBJ1-2, with D unresolved. V was clipped by 5 bases and J by 4 bases, with 11 bases between them. CDR3 length: 13 amino acids. The germline V gene has CDR1 SEHNR and CDR2 FQNEAQ (reference sequence). The CDR3 DNA sequence: TGTGCCAGCAGCCGATCGGGGTCCTATGGCTACACCTTC. Amino acids: CASSRSGSYGYTF. Drawing the rest from reference TRBV7-9 and TRBJ1-2, the complete variable domain is DTGVSQNPRHKITKRGQNVTFRCDPISEHNRLYWYRQTLGQGPEFLTYFQNEAQLEKSRLLSDRFSAERPKGSFSTLEIQRTEQGDSAMYLCASSRSGSYGYTFGSGTRLTVV.

The genes are TRBV6-5 and TRBJ2-3, with D tentatively TRBD2 (5 bases). The germline V gene encodes CDR1 MNHEY and CDR2 SVGAGI. Trimming took off 4 bases at V and 8 bases at J, with 13 bases between the two ends. The CDR3 is 13 residues long. CDR3 sequence reads: CASSSPEVGTQYF. CDR3 coding DNA: TGTGCCAGCAGTTCTCCGGAGGTCGGTACGCAGTATTTT.

The rearrangement joins TRBV2 to TRBJ1-3; 9 positions agree with TRBD1. The germline gives CDR1 SNHLY, CDR2 FYNNEI. The CDR3 has 14 residues. V was pared by 6 bases and J by 4 bases, with 4 bases of the junction left unmatched. The CDR3 coding sequence is TGTGCCAGCAGGAAACAGGGGGCCGGAAACACCATATATTTT. The encoded protein is CASRKQGAGNTIYF.

The V call is TRBV6-6, the J call TRBJ2-7; 10 bases are shared with TRBD2. Per germline, CDR1 MNHNY and CDR2 SVGAGI (reference sequence). The CDR3 has 15 residues. J gave up 4 bases and V 5 bases, and 8 bases lay outside the gene matches. Here the CDR3 DNA reads TGTGCCAGCAGTCAACGAACTAGCGGGGTATACGAGCAGTACTTC. Translation gives CASSQRTSGVYEQYF.

This chain uses TRBV7-9 with TRBJ2-3; 7 nucleotides align to TRBD1. This CDR3 spans 13 amino acids. Germline trimming cut 3 bases from V and 5 bases from J; bases unmatched to any gene: 2. CDR1 is SEHNR, CDR2 FQNEAQ, per germline (reference sequence). DNA for the CDR3: TGTGCCAGCAGCTTGGCAGGGGGAGATACGCAGTATTTT. Amino acids: CASSLAGGDTQYF. Full variable domain (outside the CDR3, taken from reference TRBV7-9 and TRBJ2-3): DTGVSQNPRHKITKRGQNVTFRCDPISEHNRLYWYRQTLGQGPEFLTYFQNEAQLEKSRLLSDRFSAERPKGSFSTLEIQRTEQGDSAMYLCASSLAGGDTQYFGPGTRLTVL.

The genes are TRBV29-1 and TRBJ2-5; TRBD1 matches at 8 bases. Looked up from germline, CDR1 is SQVTM and CDR2 is ANQGSEA. The CDR3 is 14 residues long. V shed 7 bases, J shed 5 bases, and the junction held 12 bases outside the gene matches. The CDR3 region has the DNA TGCAGCGCTATTCCGGACAGGGCCGTGGAGACCCAGTACTTC. This sequence encodes CSAIPDRAVETQYF.

V and J are TRBV11-1 and TRBJ2-5, with 7 bases fitting TRBD1. CDR1 and CDR2 from the germline V gene are SGHAT and FQDESV (reference sequence). This CDR3 spans 13 amino acids. V gave up 5 bases and J gave up 3 bases; unmatched junction bases: 3. CDR3 DNA: TGTGCCAGCAGCGGGGACAGCAAAGAGACCCAGTACTTC. As protein: CASSGDSKETQYF.

The chain uses TRBV9 and TRBJ1-5; D remains unclear. Germline V gene lookup returns CDR1 SGDLS and CDR2 YYNGEE. This CDR3 spans 15 amino acids. With 4 bases removed from V and 2 bases from J, the gap between germline ends came to 13 bases. CDR3 region: CASSPDTLGNQPQHF. CDR3 nucleotide sequence: TGTGCCAGCAGCCCCGACACTCTCGGCAATCAGCCCCAGCATTTT.